Listed here are 19 T cell receptor beta chains from one sample, sequenced in a study of CD8 T cells in ankylosing spondylitis. These receptors have no identified antigens. General study points: Seemingly characteristic of ankylosing spondylitis blood was a TCR beta motif consisting of eight highly homologous variants.

TCRdb reprocessed the 5' RACE reads with MiXCR, giving one entry per CDR3 protein. The table has about 540,000 distinct CDR3 sequences, about 13% seen once; the top ten hold approximately 6.3%. Specimen: blood, either unsorted or a sorted T cell fraction (not recorded which). These receptors originate from a male donor with ankylosing spondylitis.

This clonotype was seen many times. V gene TRBV10-3 combines with J gene TRBJ1-1; TRBD1 matches 7 bases. Per germline, CDR1 ENHRY and CDR2 SYGVKD. Germline trimming cut 11 bases from V and 4 bases from J; bases unmatched to any gene: 10. The CDR3 is made up of 13 amino acids. The DNA for the CDR3 is TGTGCCGTTACCGGGACAGAGGGCACTGAAGCTTTCTTT. Encoded protein: CAVTGTEGTEAFF.

This clonotype was seen a handful of times. V usage is TRBV5-1 and J usage is TRBJ2-7, with TRBD2 as a possible D gene (6 bases). This CDR3 is built from 15 residues. Germline V gene sequence: CDR1 SGHRS, CDR2 YFSETQ. V was shortened by 4 bases and J by 3 bases, with 17 bases between the two germline ends. CDR3: CASSPGTFEHYEQYF. CDR3 in DNA: TGCGCCAGCAGCCCGGGGACTTTTGAACACTACGAGCAGTACTTC.

The rearrangement links TRBV10-3 to TRBJ2-3; 8 nucleotides line up with TRBD2. The CDR3 covers 15 residues. Germline trimming cut 10 bases from V and 3 bases from J; bases unmatched to any gene: 12. Germline V gives CDR1 ENHRY, CDR2 SYGVKD. The CDR3 coding sequence is TGTGCCACGTCGCAAGCGGGAGATTTGACAGATACGCAGTATTTT. Amino acids: CATSQAGDLTDTQYF.

This clonotype was seen at least ten times. V usage is TRBV4-2 and J usage is TRBJ2-1; D ambiguous. Per germline, CDR1 LGHNA and CDR2 YNFKEQ. This CDR3 comprises 15 residues. Trimming cost V 0 bases and J 4 bases, with 10 bases left between them. The CDR3 DNA is TGTGCCAGCAGCCAAGACGATGGATATTACAATGAGCAGTTCTTC. This codes for CASSQDDGYYNEQFF.

This clonotype was picked up a small number of times. The chain combines TRBV5-6 with TRBJ2-3, with 11 bases that match TRBD2. This CDR3 comprises 16 residues. The junction had 4 bases not matched to a gene; V was cut back by 3 bases and J by 1 base. CDR1 SGHDT and CDR2 YYEEEE come from the germline V gene. The CDR3 sequence: CASSYRLAGRTDTQYF. CDR3 sequence (DNA): TGTGCCAGCAGCTACCGACTAGCGGGACGCACAGATACGCAGTATTTT.

There are a few counts of this clonotype. The CDR3 protein is CATSRYVTESSYNEQFF. Here the CDR3 DNA reads TGTGCCACCAGCAGATACGTTACGGAAAGCTCCTACAATGAGCAGTTCTTC. The chain has TRBV15 and TRBJ2-1; D not resolved. The CDR3 has 17 residues. Germline CDR1 reads LNHNV; CDR2 reads YYDKDF (reference sequence). The V and J ends lost 2 bases and 0 bases respectively, with 14 bases between them.

This clonotype was counted ten times or more. The chain joins TRBV14 to TRBJ1-2; D is unclear. Germline-derived CDR1 and CDR2 are SGHDN and FVKESK. The CDR3 has 13 amino acids. Trimming removed 1 base at V and 1 base at J, with 4 bases between. For the CDR3, the DNA is TGTGCCAGCAGCCAAGGGCTTAACTATGGCTACACCTTC. It translates to CASSQGLNYGYTF.

V usage is TRBV12-3 or TRBV12-4 and J usage is TRBJ2-1; 10 bases line up with TRBD2. This CDR3 spans 17 amino acids. The V segment lost 1 base and the J segment 6 bases; nucleotides outside the gene matches: 9. CDR3 sequence (DNA): TGTGCCAGCAGTTTAGGTCCCACTAGCGGGATCGGCAATGAGCAGTTCTTC. Translating gives CASSLGPTSGIGNEQFF.

This clonotype was seen a few times. The rearrangement joins TRBV7-2 to TRBJ1-1; possible D gene TRBD1, 5 bases. The V gene's germline CDR1 is SGHTA and CDR2 FQGNSA. V lost 4 bases and J lost 4, with 13 bases in between. The CDR3 runs to 14 residues. CDR3 sequence (DNA): TGTGCCAGCAGCTGGGGGGGTTTTGGCACTGAAGCTTTCTTT. Its protein is CASSWGGFGTEAFF.

This clonotype was observed at least ten times. V gene TRBV9 combines with J gene TRBJ2-1; the match to TRBD2 covers 7 bases. This CDR3 is 20 amino acids long. Germline V CDR1 and CDR2: SGDLS, YYNGEE. With V trimmed by 4 bases and J by 0 bases, 19 bases remained unmatched. The CDR3 nucleotides are TGTGCCAGCAGCTCGCCACTAGCGACTGGGGAGCTTATCTCCTACAATGAGCAGTTCTTC. Translating gives CASSSPLATGELISYNEQFF.

J is TRBJ2-3 and V is TRBV7-6; D is unclear. The CDR3 totals 14 residues. Looked up from germline, CDR1 is SGHVS and CDR2 is FNYEAQ. Trimming stripped 5 bases from V and 4 bases from J, with 13 bases between. CDR3 protein: CASSQGVAPDTQYF. The CDR3 coding sequence is TGTGCCAGCAGCCAAGGAGTTGCCCCAGATACGCAGTATTTT.

Details on this clonotype: Relative to the germline gene, one junction end is altered; a read error may explain this. This chain joins TRBV20-1 and TRBJ1-1, with a tentative D call TRBD1 (6 bases). Per germline, CDR1 DFQATT and CDR2 SNEGSKA (reference sequence). The CDR3 runs 15 residues. The CDR3 loop reads CSARDTRGADTEVFF. The DNA for the CDR3 is TGCAGTGCTAGAGACACAAGGGGGGCTGACACTGAAGTTTTCTTT.

This chain links TRBV3-1 with TRBJ2-3; no definite D call. The CDR3 totals 15 residues. The V end lost 0 bases, the J end lost 3 bases, and 10 bases lay between the germline ends. Per the germline V gene, CDR1 is LGHDT and CDR2 is YNNKEL (reference sequence). CDR3 amino acids: CASSQDPAKTDTQYF. The CDR3, as DNA: TGTGCCAGCAGCCAAGACCCCGCAAAGACAGATACGCAGTATTTT.

In its sample, this clonotype was seen once. The chain uses TRBV30 and TRBJ1-2, with 7 positions matching TRBD1. The length of the CDR3 is 14 residues. Trimming cost V 0 bases and J 4 bases; bases outside gene matches: 5. Per the germline V gene, CDR1 is GTSNPN and CDR2 is SVGIG (reference sequence). In nucleotides, the CDR3 is TGTGCCTGGAGTGTAGACAGGGTGCGCTATGGCTACACCTTC. This codes for CAWSVDRVRYGYTF.

The V call is TRBV20-1, the J call TRBJ1-2, with D possibly TRBD1 on 5 matching bases. V was trimmed by 5 bases and J by 5 bases, leaving 15 bases between them. CDR1 is DFQATT, CDR2 SNEGSKA, per germline (reference sequence). This CDR3 is built from 13 residues. The CDR3 protein is CSALPQVTYGYTF. CDR3 sequence (DNA): TGCAGTGCTTTGCCACAGGTTACTTATGGCTACACCTTC.

This chain uses TRBV12-3 or TRBV12-4 with TRBJ1-5; 9 bases are shared with TRBD1. This CDR3 region has 17 residues. V was clipped by 5 bases and J by 2 bases; unmatched bases: 10. In DNA, the CDR3 is TGTGCCAGCAGTCTACAGGGGGCGGCCTACGGCAATCAGCCCCAGCATTTT. Its translation is CASSLQGAAYGNQPQHF.

A few counts support this clonotype. This rearrangement joins TRBV7-9 to TRBJ1-3; D may be TRBD1 (5 bases). This CDR3 contains 14 residues. CDR1 SEHNR and CDR2 FQNEAQ come from the germline V gene (reference sequence). Trimming took 1 base from V and 3 from J, leaving 7 bases between them. CDR3 sequence (DNA): TGTGCCAGCAGCTTAGTGGGGGATGGAAACACCATATATTTT. The encoded protein is CASSLVGDGNTIYF. The entire variable domain, with the rest obtained from reference TRBV7-9 and TRBJ1-3, is as follows: DTGVSQNPRHKITKRGQNVTFRCDPISEHNRLYWYRQTLGQGPEFLTYFQNEAQLEKSRLLSDRFSAERPKGSFSTLEIQRTEQGDSAMYLCASSLVGDGNTIYFGEGSWLTVV.

At least ten counts were recorded for this clonotype. This rearrangement joins TRBV5-1 to TRBJ2-1, with 8 nucleotides matching TRBD2. Unmatched junction bases numbered 7, after V lost 2 bases and J lost 6 bases. The CDR3 consists of 15 residues. CDR1 and CDR2 (germline): SGHRS, YFSETQ. CDR3 region: CASSLSGSVGNEQFF. CDR3 nucleotide sequence: TGCGCCAGCAGCTTAAGCGGGAGTGTGGGCAATGAGCAGTTCTTC. Full variable domain (outside the CDR3, taken from reference TRBV5-1 and TRBJ2-1): KAGVTQTPRYLIKTRGQQVTLSCSPISGHRSVSWYQQTPGQGLQFLFEYFSETQRNKGNFPGRFSGRQFSNSRSEMNVSTLELGDSALYLCASSLSGSVGNEQFFGPGTRLTVL.

V and J are TRBV5-1 and TRBJ2-3; D call uncertain. V lost 3 bases and J lost 1, with 9 bases in between. Per germline, CDR1 SGHRS and CDR2 YFSETQ. The CDR3 covers 14 residues. This chain's CDR3 is CASSYTSRTDTQYF. DNA for the CDR3: TGCGCCAGCAGCTATACCTCTCGCACAGATACGCAGTATTTT.